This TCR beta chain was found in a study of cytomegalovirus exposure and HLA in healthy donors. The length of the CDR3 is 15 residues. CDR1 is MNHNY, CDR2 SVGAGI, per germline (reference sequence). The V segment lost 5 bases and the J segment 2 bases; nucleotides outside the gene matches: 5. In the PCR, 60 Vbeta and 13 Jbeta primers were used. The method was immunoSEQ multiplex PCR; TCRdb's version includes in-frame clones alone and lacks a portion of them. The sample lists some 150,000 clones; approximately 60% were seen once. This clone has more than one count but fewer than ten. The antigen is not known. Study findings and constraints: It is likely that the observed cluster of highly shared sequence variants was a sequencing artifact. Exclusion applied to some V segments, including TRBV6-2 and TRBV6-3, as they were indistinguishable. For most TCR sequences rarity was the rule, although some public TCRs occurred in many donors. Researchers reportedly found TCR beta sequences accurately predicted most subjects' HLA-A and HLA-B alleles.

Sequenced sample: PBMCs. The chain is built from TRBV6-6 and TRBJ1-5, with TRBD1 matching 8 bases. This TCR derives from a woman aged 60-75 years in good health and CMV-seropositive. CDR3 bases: TGTGCCAGCAGTCAAGGACAGGGAGGCAATCAGCCCCAGCATTTT. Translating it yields CASSQGQGGNQPQHF.